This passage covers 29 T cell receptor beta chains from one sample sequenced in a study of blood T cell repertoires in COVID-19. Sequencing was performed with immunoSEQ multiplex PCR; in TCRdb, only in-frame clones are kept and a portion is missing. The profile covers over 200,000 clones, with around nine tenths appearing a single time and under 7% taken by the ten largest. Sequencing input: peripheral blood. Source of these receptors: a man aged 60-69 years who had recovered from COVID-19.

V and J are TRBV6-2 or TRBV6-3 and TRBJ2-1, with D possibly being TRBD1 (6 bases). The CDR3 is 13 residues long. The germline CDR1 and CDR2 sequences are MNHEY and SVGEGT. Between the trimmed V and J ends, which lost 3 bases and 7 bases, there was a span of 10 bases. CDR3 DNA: TGTGCCAGCAGTTATCAGGGGCCTAATGAGCAGTTCTTC. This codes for CASSYQGPNEQFF.

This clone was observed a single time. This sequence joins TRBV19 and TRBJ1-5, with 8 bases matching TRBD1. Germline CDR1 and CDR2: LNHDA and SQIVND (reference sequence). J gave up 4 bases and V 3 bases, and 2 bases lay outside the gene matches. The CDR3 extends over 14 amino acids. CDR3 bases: TGTGCCAGTAGTATGGACAGGGAGAATCAGCCCCAGCATTTT. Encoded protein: CASSMDRENQPQHF.

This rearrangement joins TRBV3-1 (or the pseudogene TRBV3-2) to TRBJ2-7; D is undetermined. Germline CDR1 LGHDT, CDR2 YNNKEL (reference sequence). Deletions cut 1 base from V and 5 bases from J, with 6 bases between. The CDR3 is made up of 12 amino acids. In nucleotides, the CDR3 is TGTGCCAGCAGCCAAGGAGGAAACGAGCAGTACTTC. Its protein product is CASSQGGNEQYF.

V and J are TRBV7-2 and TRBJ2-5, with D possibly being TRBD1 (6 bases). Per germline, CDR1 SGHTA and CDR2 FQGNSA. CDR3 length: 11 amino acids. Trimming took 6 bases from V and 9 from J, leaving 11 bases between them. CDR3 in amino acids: CASRFEGAQYF. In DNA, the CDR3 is TGTGCCAGCAGGTTCGAGGGGGCCCAGTACTTC.

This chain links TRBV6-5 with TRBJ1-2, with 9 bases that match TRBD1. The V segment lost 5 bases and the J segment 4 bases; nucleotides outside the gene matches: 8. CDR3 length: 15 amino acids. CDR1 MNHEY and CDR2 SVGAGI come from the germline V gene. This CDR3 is CASSQTGGLTYGYTF. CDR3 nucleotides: TGTGCCAGCAGTCAAACAGGGGGCCTGACCTATGGCTACACCTTC.

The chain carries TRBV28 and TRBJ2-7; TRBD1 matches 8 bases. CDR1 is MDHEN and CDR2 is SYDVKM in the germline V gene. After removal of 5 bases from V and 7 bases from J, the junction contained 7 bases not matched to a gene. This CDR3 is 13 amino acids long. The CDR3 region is CASSLGRGREQYF. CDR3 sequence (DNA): TGTGCCAGCAGTCTGGGCAGGGGGCGGGAGCAGTACTTC. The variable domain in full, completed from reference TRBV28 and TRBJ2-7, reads DVKVTQSSRYLVKRTGEKVFLECVQDMDHENMFWYRQDPGLGLRLIYFSYDVKMKEKGDIPEGYSVSREKKERFSLILESASTNQTSMYLCASSLGRGREQYFGPGTRLTVT.

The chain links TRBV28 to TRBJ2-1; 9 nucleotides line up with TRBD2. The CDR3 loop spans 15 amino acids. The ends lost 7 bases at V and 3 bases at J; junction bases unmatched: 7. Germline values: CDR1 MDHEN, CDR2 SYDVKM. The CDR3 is CASTPASGIYNEQFF. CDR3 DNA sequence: TGTGCCAGCACCCCTGCTAGCGGGATCTACAATGAGCAGTTCTTC.

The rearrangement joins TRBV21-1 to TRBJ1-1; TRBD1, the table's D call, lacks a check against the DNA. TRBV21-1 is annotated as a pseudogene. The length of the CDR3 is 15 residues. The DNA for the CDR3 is TGTGCCAGCCGAGAGAAACAGGGGGCTAGGACTGAAGCTTTCTTT. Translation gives CASREKQGARTEAFF.

The CDR3 here is CASSVDTSGANVLTF. CDR3 coding DNA: TGTGCCAGCAGCGTCGACACCTCTGGGGCCAACGTCCTGACTTTC. The chain employs TRBV9 and TRBJ2-6; no reliable D call. V was trimmed by 2 bases and J by 0 bases, leaving 6 bases between them. Germline assignment: CDR1 SGDLS and CDR2 YYNGEE. The CDR3 consists of 15 residues.

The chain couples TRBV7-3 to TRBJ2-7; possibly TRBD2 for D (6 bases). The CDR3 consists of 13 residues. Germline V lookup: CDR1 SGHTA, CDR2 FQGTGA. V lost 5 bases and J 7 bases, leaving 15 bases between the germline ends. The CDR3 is CASSRGLQREQYF. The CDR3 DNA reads TGTGCCAGCAGCCGGGGACTGCAGCGGGAGCAGTACTTC.

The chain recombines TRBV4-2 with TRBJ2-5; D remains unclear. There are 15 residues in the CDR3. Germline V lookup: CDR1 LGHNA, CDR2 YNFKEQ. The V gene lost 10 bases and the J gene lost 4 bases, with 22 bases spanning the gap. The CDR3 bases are TGTGCCACTACCGACCTCCGAGGCCCGGGAGAGACCCAGTACTTC. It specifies CATTDLRGPGETQYF.

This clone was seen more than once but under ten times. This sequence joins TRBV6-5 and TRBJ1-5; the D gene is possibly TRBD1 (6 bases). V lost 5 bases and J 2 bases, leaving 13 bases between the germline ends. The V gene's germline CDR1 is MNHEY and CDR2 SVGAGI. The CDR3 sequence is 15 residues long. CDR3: CASSKTGLGNQPQHF. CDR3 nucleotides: TGTGCCAGCAGTAAGACAGGTCTTGGCAATCAGCCCCAGCATTTT.

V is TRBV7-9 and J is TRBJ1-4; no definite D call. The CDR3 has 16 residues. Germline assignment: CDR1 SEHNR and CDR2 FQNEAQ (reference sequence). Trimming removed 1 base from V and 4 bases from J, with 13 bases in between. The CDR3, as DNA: TGTGCCAGCAGCTTAGTCCCCGAACATATTAATGAAAAACTGTTTTTT. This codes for CASSLVPEHINEKLFF. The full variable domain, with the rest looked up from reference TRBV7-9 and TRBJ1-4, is DTGVSQNPRHKITKRGQNVTFRCDPISEHNRLYWYRQTLGQGPEFLTYFQNEAQLEKSRLLSDRFSAERPKGSFSTLEIQRTEQGDSAMYLCASSLVPEHINEKLFFGSGTQLSVL.

Here the CDR3 DNA reads TGCGCCAGCAAGATCGACCCGACCCGGGGCACTGAAGCTTTCTTT. Protein sequence: CASKIDPTRGTEAFF. The J gene is TRBJ1-1, the V gene TRBV5-1; D unclear. The V and J ends lost 6 bases and 4 bases respectively, with 19 bases between them. This CDR3 comprises 15 residues. Germline V lookup: CDR1 SGHRS, CDR2 YFSETQ.

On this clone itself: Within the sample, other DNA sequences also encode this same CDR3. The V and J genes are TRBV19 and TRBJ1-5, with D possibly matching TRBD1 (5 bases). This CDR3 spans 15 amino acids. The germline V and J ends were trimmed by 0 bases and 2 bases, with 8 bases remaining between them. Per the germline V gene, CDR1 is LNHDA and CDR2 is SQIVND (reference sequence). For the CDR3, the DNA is TGTGCCAGTAGTATAGAGGGGGGAGGCAATCAGCCCCAGCATTTT. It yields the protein CASSIEGGGNQPQHF.

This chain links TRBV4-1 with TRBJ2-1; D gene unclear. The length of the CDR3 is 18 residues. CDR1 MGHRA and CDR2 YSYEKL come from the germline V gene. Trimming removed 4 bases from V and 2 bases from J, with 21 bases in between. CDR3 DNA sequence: TGCGCCAGCAGCCCCCCATTTAGCCGGGTAGAGACCTACAATGAGCAGTTCTTC. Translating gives CASSPPFSRVETYNEQFF.

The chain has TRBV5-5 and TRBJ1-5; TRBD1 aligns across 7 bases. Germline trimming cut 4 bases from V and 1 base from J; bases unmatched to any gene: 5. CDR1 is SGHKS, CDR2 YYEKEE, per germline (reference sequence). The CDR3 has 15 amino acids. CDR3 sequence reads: CASSTTTGSNQPQHF. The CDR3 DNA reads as TGTGCCAGCAGCACAACGACAGGGAGCAATCAGCCCCAGCATTTT.

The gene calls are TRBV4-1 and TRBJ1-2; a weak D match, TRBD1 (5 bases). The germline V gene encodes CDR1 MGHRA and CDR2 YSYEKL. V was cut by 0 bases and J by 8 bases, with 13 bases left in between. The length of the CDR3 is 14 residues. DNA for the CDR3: TGCGCCAGCAGCCAAGAAGGGGTCGGTTCCGGCTACACCTTC. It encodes CASSQEGVGSGYTF.

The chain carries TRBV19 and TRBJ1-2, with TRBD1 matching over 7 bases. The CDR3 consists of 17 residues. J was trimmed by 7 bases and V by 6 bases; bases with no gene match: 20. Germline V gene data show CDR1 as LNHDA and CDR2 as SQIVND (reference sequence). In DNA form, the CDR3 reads TGTGCCAGTAGCCCCGACGCGGGACAGTTAATTCGAGGTGGCTACACCTTC. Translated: CASSPDAGQLIRGGYTF.

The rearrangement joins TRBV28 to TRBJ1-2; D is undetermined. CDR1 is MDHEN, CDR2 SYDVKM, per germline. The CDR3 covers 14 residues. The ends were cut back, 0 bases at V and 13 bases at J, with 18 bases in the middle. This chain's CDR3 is CASSLWGREQYLTF. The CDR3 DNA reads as TGTGCCAGCAGTTTATGGGGGAGAGAACAGTACCTCACCTTC.

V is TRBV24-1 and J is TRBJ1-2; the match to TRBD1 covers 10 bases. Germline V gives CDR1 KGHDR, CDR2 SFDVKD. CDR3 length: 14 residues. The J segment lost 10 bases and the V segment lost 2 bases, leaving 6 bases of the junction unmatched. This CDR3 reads CATSDWDRGGVYTF. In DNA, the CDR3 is TGTGCCACCAGTGATTGGGACAGGGGCGGTGTCTACACCTTC.

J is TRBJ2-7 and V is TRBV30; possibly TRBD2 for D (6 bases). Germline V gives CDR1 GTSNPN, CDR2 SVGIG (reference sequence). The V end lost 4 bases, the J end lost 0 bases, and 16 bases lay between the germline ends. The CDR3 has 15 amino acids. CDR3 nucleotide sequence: TGTGCCTGGACGCCTGGGTCGGGACTCTCCTACGAGCAGTACTTC. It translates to CAWTPGSGLSYEQYF. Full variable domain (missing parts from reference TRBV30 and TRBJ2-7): SQTIHQWPATLVQPVGSPLSLECTVEGTSNPNLYWYRQAAGRGLQLLFYSVGIGQISSEVPQNLSASRPQDRQFILSSKKLLLSDSGFYLCAWTPGSGLSYEQYFGPGTRLTVT.

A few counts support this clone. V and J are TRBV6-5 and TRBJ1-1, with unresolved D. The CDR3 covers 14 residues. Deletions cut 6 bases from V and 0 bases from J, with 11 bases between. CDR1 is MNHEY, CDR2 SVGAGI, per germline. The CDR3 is CASSPARMNTEAFF. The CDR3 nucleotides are TGTGCCAGCAGCCCGGCCAGGATGAACACTGAAGCTTTCTTT.

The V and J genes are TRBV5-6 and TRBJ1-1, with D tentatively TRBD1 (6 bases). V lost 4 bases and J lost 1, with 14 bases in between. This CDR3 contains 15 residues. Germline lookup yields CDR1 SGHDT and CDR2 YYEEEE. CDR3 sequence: CASSPSGRGNTEAFF. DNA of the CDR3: TGTGCCAGCAGCCCTTCGGGCAGGGGGAACACTGAAGCTTTCTTT.

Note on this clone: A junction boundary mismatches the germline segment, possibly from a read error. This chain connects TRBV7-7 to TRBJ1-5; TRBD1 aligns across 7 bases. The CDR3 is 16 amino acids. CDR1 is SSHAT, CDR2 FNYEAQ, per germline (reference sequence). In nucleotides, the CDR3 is TGTGCTAGCAGCTCCACCGACAGGGTATCCAATCAGCCCCAGCATTTT. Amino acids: CASSSTDRVSNQPQHF.

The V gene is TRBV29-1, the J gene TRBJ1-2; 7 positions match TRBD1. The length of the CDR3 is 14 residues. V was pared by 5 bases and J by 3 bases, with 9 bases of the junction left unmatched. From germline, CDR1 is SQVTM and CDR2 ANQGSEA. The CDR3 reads CSVFKQGSDYGYTF. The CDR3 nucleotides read TGCAGCGTTTTTAAACAGGGGAGTGACTATGGCTACACCTTC.

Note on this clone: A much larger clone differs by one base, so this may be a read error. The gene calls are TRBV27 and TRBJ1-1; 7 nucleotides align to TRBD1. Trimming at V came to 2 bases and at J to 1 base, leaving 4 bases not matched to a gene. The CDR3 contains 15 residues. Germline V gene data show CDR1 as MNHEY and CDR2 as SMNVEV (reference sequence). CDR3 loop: CASSLNRDRNTEAFF. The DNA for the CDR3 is TGTGCCAGCAGTTTAAACCGGGACAGGAACACTGAAGCTTTCTTT.

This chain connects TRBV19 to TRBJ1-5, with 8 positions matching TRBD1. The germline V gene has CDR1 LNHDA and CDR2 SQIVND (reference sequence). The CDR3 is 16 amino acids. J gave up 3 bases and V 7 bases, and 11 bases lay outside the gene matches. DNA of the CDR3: TGTGCCAGTACCCTTCGAGGACAGGGATTCAATCAGCCCCAGCATTTT. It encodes CASTLRGQGFNQPQHF. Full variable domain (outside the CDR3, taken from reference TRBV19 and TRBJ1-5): DGGITQSPKYLFRKEGQNVTLSCEQNLNHDAMYWYRQDPGQGLRLIYYSQIVNDFQKGDIAEGYSVSREKKESFPLTVTSAQKNPTAFYLCASTLRGQGFNQPQHFGDGTRLSIL.

This CDR3 reads CASSAPVGGGTGELFF. The CDR3 DNA reads as TGTGCCAGCAGCGCCCCGGTGGGGGGGGGCACCGGGGAGCTGTTTTTT. The chain has TRBV7-3 and TRBJ2-2; 7 bases agree with TRBD2. Per the germline V gene, CDR1 is SGHTA and CDR2 is FQGTGA. The CDR3 is 16 amino acids. With 5 bases clipped from V and 4 bases from J, the junction kept 10 bases outside the gene matches. Drawing the rest from reference TRBV7-3 and TRBJ2-2, the complete variable domain is GAGVSQTPSNKVTEKGKYVELRCDPISGHTALYWYRQSLGQGPEFLIYFQGTGAADDSGLPNDRFFAVRPEGSVSTLKIQRTERGDSAVYLCASSAPVGGGTGELFFGEGSRLTVL.